A selection of T cell receptor beta chains follows, all from one sample in a study of blood T cell repertoires in COVID-19. Assay: immunoSEQ multiplex PCR; the TCRdb copy retains only in-frame clones and omits some. The data hold over 100,000 clones, with about 91% observed a single time. Sample: peripheral blood. These receptor sequences come from a man between 18 and 35 years old with acute or convalescent COVID-19. Each CDR3 is given with its conserved first and last residue. A D gene is named only where the DNA matches it firmly. Rows give clone size only sometimes, using once, few, many, or a class for an expanded clone.

abundance,d_gene,v_gene,len,j_gene,CDR3aa,CDR3nt
.,TRBD1,TRBV27,16,TRBJ1-6,CASSPPGQGRNSPLHF,TGTGCCAGCAGTCCCCCTGGACAGGGCCGGAATTCACCCCTCCACTTT
once,.,TRBV5-6,16,TRBJ1-3,CASSLFRGHSGNTIYF,TGTGCCAGCAGCTTGTTTCGGGGACATTCTGGAAACACCATATATTTT
.,.,TRBV6-1,15,TRBJ2-3,CASSETIAGTDTQYF,TGTGCCAGCAGTGAAACTATAGCGGGCACAGATACGCAGTATTTT
.,.,TRBV19,18,TRBJ2-2,CASTISRGPRLNTGELFF,TGTGCCAGTACCATCAGTCGGGGTCCCCGTTTAAACACCGGGGAGCTGTTTTTT
.,.,TRBV5-6,13,TRBJ2-5,CASSLGRQETQYF,TGTGCCAGCAGCTTGGGCAGACAAGAGACCCAGTACTTC
.,.,TRBV3-1/TRBV3-2,15,TRBJ2-7,CASSQVGGGRYEQYF,TGTGCCAGCAGCCAAGTAGGGGGGGGCCGCTACGAGCAGTACTTC
.,TRBD1,TRBV18,13,TRBJ1-5,CASSTGVDQPQHF,TGTGCCAGCTCCACAGGGGTCGATCAGCCCCAGCATTTT
.,TRBD1,TRBV15,16,TRBJ1-2,CATSRGGTGPNYGYTF,TGTGCCACCAGCAGGGGGGGGACAGGACCTAACTATGGCTACACCTTC
.,.,TRBV6-1,15,TRBJ1-1,CASSEETGAYTEAFF,TGTGCCAGCAGTGAAGAGACAGGAGCTTACACTGAAGCTTTCTTT
.,.,TRBV3-1/TRBV3-2,14,TRBJ1-2,CASSQGHFDYGYTF,TGTGCCAGCAGCCAAGGACACTTTGACTATGGCTACACCTTC
.,TRBD1,TRBV24-1,13,TRBJ1-2,CATPDRDEYGYTF,TGTGCCACCCCTGACAGGGATGAATATGGCTACACCTTC
.,.,TRBV5-1,15,TRBJ2-1,CASSLQVEPYNEQFF,TGCGCCAGCAGCTTACAGGTCGAACCTTACAATGAGCAGTTCTTC
.,TRBD1,TRBV15,13,TRBJ1-1,CATGETGLTEAFF,TGTGCCACCGGGGAGACAGGGCTGACTGAAGCTTTCTTT
.,TRBD2,TRBV27,14,TRBJ2-1,CASSLAGGPGEQFF,TGTGCCAGCAGTTTAGCGGGAGGGCCAGGAGAGCAGTTCTTC
once,TRBD1,TRBV2,18,TRBJ1-5,CASSRQGAKGNSNQPQHF,TGTGCCAGCAGCCGTCAGGGGGCGAAAGGGAATAGCAATCAGCCCCAGCATTTT
.,TRBD1,TRBV2,15,TRBJ2-1,CASRNRTGFSNEQFF,TGTGCCAGCAGGAATCGGACAGGGTTTTCAAATGAGCAGTTCTTC